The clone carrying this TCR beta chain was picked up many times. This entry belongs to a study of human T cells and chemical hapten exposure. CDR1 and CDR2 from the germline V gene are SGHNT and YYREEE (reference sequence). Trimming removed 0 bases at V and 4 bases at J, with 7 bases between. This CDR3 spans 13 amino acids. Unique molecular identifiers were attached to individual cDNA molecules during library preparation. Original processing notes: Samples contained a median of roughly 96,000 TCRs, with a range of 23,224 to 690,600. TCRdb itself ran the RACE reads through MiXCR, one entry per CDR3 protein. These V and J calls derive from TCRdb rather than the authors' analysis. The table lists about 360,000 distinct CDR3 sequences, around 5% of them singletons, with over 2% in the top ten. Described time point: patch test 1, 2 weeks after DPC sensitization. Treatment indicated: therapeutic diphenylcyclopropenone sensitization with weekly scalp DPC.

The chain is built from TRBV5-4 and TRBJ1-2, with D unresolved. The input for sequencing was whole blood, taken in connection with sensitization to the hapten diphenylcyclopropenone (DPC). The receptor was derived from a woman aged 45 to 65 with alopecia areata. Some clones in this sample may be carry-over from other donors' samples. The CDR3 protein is CASSLEGSYGYTF. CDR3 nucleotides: TGTGCCAGCAGCTTGGAAGGCAGCTATGGCTACACCTTC.